The 7 T cell receptor beta chains reported below all come from one sample, sequenced in a study of molecular identifiers for immune sequencing clone quantification. MiXCR, run by TCRdb on the PCR reads, gives a single entry per CDR3 protein. The repertoire has 550,000 to 750,000 distinct CDR3 sequences, about 20% of them found once; the top ten carry about 0.9%. The specimen sequenced was naive CD8+ T cells from blood, with Jurkat cell RNA spiked in. Subset noted: FACS-sorted CD8+CD4-CCR7+CD45RA+ naive T cells. These TCRs come from a human donor in good health. Some libraries in this study had Jurkat cell RNA spiked in.

In this sample, this clonotype turned up many times. The V call is TRBV20-1, the J call TRBJ2-3; 12 nucleotides agree with TRBD2. V shed 3 bases and J 0 bases; nucleotides not matched to a gene: 4. The CDR3 loop spans 16 amino acids. Germline-derived CDR1 and CDR2 are DFQATT and SNEGSKA (reference sequence). CDR3 protein: CSARTSGGPSTDTQYF. The CDR3 nucleotides are TGCAGTGCTAGGACTAGCGGGGGCCCTAGCACAGATACGCAGTATTTT.

This clonotype was counted many times. The CDR3 DNA is TGTGCCAGCAGTTACTCAAGCCAGGGGAACACTGAAGCTTTCTTT. Amino acids: CASSYSSQGNTEAFF. The V call is TRBV6-2 or TRBV6-3, the J call TRBJ1-1, with D tentatively TRBD1 (5 bases). The CDR3 totals 15 residues. Trimming cost V 0 bases and J 1 base, with 9 bases left between them. Germline values: CDR1 MNHEY, CDR2 SVGEGT.

This chain joins TRBV2 and TRBJ1-1, with D tentatively TRBD1 (6 bases). CDR1 and CDR2 (germline): SNHLY, FYNNEI. Trimming shortened V by 7 bases and J by 6 bases, and 15 bases separated the two germline ends. The CDR3 spans 13 residues. This chain's CDR3 is CASKLGAEPEAFF. The CDR3 nucleotides read TGTGCCAGCAAGCTGGGGGCAGAGCCTGAAGCTTTCTTT. Variable domain in full (rest from reference TRBV2 and TRBJ1-1): EPEVTQTPSHQVTQMGQEVILRCVPISNHLYFYWYRQILGQKVEFLVSFYNNEISEKSEIFDDQFSVERPDGSNFTLKIRSTKLEDSAMYFCASKLGAEPEAFFGQGTRLTVV.

As concerns this clonotype: A clone one base away is much larger, so this may be a read error. The chain has TRBV2 and TRBJ2-5, with D perhaps matching TRBD2 (5 bases). The CDR3 runs to 16 residues. The germline V gene encodes CDR1 SNHLY and CDR2 FYNNEI. The CDR3 here is CASSEALRAYQENQYF. The CDR3 region has the DNA TGTGCCAGCAGTGAAGCCTTGCGGGCTTACCAAGAGAACCAGTACTTC.

This clonotype came up a few times. V and J are TRBV7-9 and TRBJ1-6; D is ambiguous. The ends were cut back, 6 bases at V and 6 bases at J, with 9 bases in the middle. Germline values: CDR1 SEHNR, CDR2 FQNEAQ (reference sequence). The CDR3 has 13 residues. The CDR3 sequence is CASSPRLNSPLHF. The DNA of the CDR3 is TGTGCCAGCAGTCCTCGTCTTAATTCACCCCTCCACTTT.

This clonotype was detected ten times or more. This rearrangement joins TRBV7-9 to TRBJ2-3; TRBD2 matches 10 bases. The CDR3 runs to 18 residues. The V gene's germline CDR1 is SEHNR and CDR2 FQNEAQ (reference sequence). The ends lost 5 bases at V and 4 bases at J; junction bases unmatched: 15. CDR3 DNA sequence: TGTGCCAGCAGCGCACCCTCCACTAGCGGGAAAGGCGCAGATACGCAGTATTTT. Translating gives CASSAPSTSGKGADTQYF. The full variable domain, in which reference TRBV7-9 and TRBJ2-3 provide the parts outside the CDR3, is DTGVSQNPRHKITKRGQNVTFRCDPISEHNRLYWYRQTLGQGPEFLTYFQNEAQLEKSRLLSDRFSAERPKGSFSTLEIQRTEQGDSAMYLCASSAPSTSGKGADTQYFGPGTRLTVL.

The chain recombines TRBV12-3 or TRBV12-4 with TRBJ2-5; D is possibly TRBD1 (5 bases). V shed 1 base and J shed 3 bases, with 9 bases lying between them. The CDR3 totals 14 residues. The CDR3: CASSLETAKETQYF. The CDR3 DNA follows: TGTGCCAGCAGTTTAGAGACAGCAAAAGAGACCCAGTACTTC.